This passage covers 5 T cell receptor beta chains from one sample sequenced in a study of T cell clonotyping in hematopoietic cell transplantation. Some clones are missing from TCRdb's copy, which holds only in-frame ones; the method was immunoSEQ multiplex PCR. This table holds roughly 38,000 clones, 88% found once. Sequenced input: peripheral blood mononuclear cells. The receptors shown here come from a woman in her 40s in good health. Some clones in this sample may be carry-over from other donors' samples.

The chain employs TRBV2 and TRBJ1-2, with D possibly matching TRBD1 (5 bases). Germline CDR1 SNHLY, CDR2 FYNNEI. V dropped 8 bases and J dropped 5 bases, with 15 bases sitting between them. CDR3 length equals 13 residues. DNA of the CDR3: TGTGCCAGCGGTTTGGCTCGGGGGTATGGCTACACCTTC. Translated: CASGLARGYGYTF.

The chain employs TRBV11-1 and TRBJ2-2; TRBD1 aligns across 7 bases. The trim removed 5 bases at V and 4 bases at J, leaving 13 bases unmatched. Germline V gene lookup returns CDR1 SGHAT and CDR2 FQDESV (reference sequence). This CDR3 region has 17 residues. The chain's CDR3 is CASSRYLGAGGTGELFF. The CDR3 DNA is TGTGCCAGCAGCCGCTACTTAGGCGCAGGGGGCACCGGGGAGCTGTTTTTT.

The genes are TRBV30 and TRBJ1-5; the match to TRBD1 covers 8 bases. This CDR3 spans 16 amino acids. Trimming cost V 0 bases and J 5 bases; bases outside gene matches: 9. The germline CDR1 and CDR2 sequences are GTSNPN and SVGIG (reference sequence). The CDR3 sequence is CAWSVHWDRPHQPQHF. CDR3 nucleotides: TGTGCCTGGAGTGTACACTGGGACAGGCCCCATCAGCCCCAGCATTTT.

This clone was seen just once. CDR3 sequence: CASSGQLVYEQYF. As DNA, the CDR3 is TGTGCCAGTAGTGGACAACTAGTTTACGAGCAGTACTTC. J is TRBJ2-7 and V is TRBV19; D tentatively reads TRBD1 or TRBD2 (5 bases each). CDR3 size: 13 residues. Trimming pared 5 bases from V and 4 bases from J, leaving 12 bases between. Germline loops: CDR1 LNHDA, CDR2 SQIVND (reference sequence).

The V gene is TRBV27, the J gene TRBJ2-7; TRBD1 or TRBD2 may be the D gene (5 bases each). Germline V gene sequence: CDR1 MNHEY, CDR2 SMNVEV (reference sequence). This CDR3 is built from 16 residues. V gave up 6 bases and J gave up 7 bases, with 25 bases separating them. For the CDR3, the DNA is TGTGCCAGCAGGTCCAATACGGGGCACCTAACTGGGGAGCAGTACTTC. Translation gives CASRSNTGHLTGEQYF.